This entry features one T cell receptor (beta chain) sequence. This sample was taken from a study of CD8 T cells in Susac syndrome. Random hexamers primed reverse transcription of about 0.5 to 1 ug RNA. In TCRdb, the immunoSEQ multiplex PCR reads were re-called with MiXCR into one record per CDR3 protein. The data hold 400,000 to 550,000 distinct CDR3 sequences, with more than 80% observed a single time. Per the germline V gene, CDR1 is MNHEY and CDR2 is SMNVEV (reference sequence). The ends were cut back, 7 bases at V and 3 bases at J, with 4 bases in the middle. The CDR3 contains 11 residues. This chain connects TRBV27 to TRBJ1-3, with unresolved D. Sequencing was carried out using CD8+ T cells from PBMCs. The TCR was taken from a human donor with multiple sclerosis. This CDR3 reads CASTNGNTIYF. The DNA of the CDR3 is TGTGCCAGCACCAATGGAAACACCATATATTTT.